This is a list of T cell receptor beta chains from one sample in a study of cytomegalovirus exposure and HLA in healthy donors. Here immunoSEQ multiplex PCR was the method, and the copy in TCRdb shows in-frame clones only, minus some. The sample records tens of thousands of clones, approximately 90% being singletons. Sequenced: PBMCs. These receptors originate from a woman aged 25 to 39 in good health and CMV-seropositive. CDR3s include the opening cysteine and the closing phenylalanine or tryptophan. A D gene is named only where the DNA matches it firmly. A clone size is listed for some rows: how often the clone was seen (once, few, many), or a class if it is expanded.

v_gene,d_gene,abundance,j_gene,CDR3aa,CDR3nt
TRBV7-4,NA,NA,TRBJ1-4,CASSLEEGSLATNEKLFF,TGTGCCAGCAGCTTAGAAGAGGGCAGTCTTGCAACTAATGAAAAACTGTTTTTT
TRBV28,NA,NA,TRBJ2-5,CASSPNGIAKGETQYF,TGTGCCAGCAGTCCTAACGGGATCGCCAAGGGAGAGACCCAGTACTTC
TRBV27,TRBD1,NA,TRBJ2-7,CASRSRQGTSFYEQYF,TGTGCCAGCAGAAGCAGACAGGGGACCTCATTCTACGAGCAGTACTTC
TRBV19,NA,NA,TRBJ1-2,CASSIALYRTVYGYTF,TGTGCCAGTAGTATAGCCCTATACCGGACAGTCTATGGCTACACCTTC
TRBV6-5,NA,NA,TRBJ2-1,CASSVSSGDYNEQFF,TGTGCCAGCAGTGTATCAAGCGGAGATTACAATGAGCAGTTCTTC
TRBV29-1,NA,NA,TRBJ1-2,CSVTQIYATNYGYTF,TGCAGCGTTACACAGATCTACGCCACTAACTATGGCTACACCTTC
TRBV29-1,TRBD2,NA,TRBJ2-3,CSVEGTSGSTDTQYF,TGCAGCGTTGAAGGGACTAGCGGGAGCACAGATACGCAGTATTTT
TRBV29-1,NA,NA,TRBJ1-2,CSVEVRQADYGYTF,TGCAGCGTTGAGGTCCGACAGGCTGACTATGGCTACACCTTC
TRBV7-9,TRBD1,NA,TRBJ2-3,CASSRRQGALASTDTQYF,TGTGCCAGCAGCCGCAGACAGGGGGCCCTTGCTAGCACAGATACGCAGTATTTT
TRBV5-1,NA,NA,TRBJ2-1,CASSLELANEQFF,TGCGCCAGCAGCTTGGAACTAGCTAATGAGCAGTTCTTC
TRBV29-1,TRBD1,NA,TRBJ1-2,CTAAGGRGYGYTF,TGCACCGCCGCGGGCGGCAGGGGGTATGGCTACACCTTC
TRBV11-2,NA,NA,TRBJ2-7,CASSFAPPYEQYF,TGTGCCAGCAGCTTTGCACCCCCCTACGAGCAGTACTTC
TRBV5-8,NA,once,TRBJ2-5,CASSLGAVGSLETQYF,TGTGCCAGCAGCTTGGGAGCGGTGGGTTCTCTCGAGACCCAGTACTTC
TRBV6-1,NA,NA,TRBJ2-7,CASRTVVDSTYEQYF,TGTGCCAGCAGAACCGTTGTGGACAGTACCTACGAGCAGTACTTC
TRBV5-5,TRBD1,NA,TRBJ1-1,CASSSRGDMNTEAFF,TGTGCCAGCAGCTCCAGGGGGGATATGAACACTGAAGCTTTCTTT
TRBV7-8,TRBD2,NA,TRBJ2-1,CASSLAGGAEASYNEQFF,TGTGCCAGCAGCTTAGCGGGAGGGGCCGAAGCTAGCTACAATGAGCAGTTCTTC